This T cell receptor beta chain stems from a study of identical twins. This clonotype was detected a few times. Trimming cost V 0 bases and J 1 base; bases outside gene matches: 5. This CDR3 has 17 amino acids. TCRdb passed the 5' RACE reads through MiXCR, listing each CDR3 protein once. The table has hundreds of thousands of distinct CDR3 sequences, roughly an eighth seen once. The data were also submitted as part of a second study, on yellow fever vaccine responses in identical twins.

The sample consisted of PBMCs. This receptor was obtained from a woman in her late teens or twenties in good health. V is TRBV12-3 or TRBV12-4 and J is TRBJ2-3; the match to TRBD2 covers 9 bases. As DNA, the CDR3 is TGTGCCAGCAGTTTAGCGGCTAGCGGGGCGGGCACAGATACGCAGTATTTT. It codes for CASSLAASGAGTDTQYF.